The 9 T cell receptor beta chains presented below share a single source sample, sequenced in a study of OX40 agonist ivuxolimab in advanced cancers. Sequenced by immunoSEQ multiplex PCR; TCRdb stores in-frame clones only, minus some. This sample has 65,000 to 90,000 clones, with roughly 78% found just once. The sample consisted of CD4+ or CD8+ T cells sorted from blood, taken in a trial of the OX40 agonist ivuxolimab. These receptors all stem from an adult with an advanced solid tumor such as melanoma, head and neck, liver or kidney cancer.

This clone was recorded a few times. This sequence joins TRBV19 and TRBJ1-1; 7 nucleotides match TRBD1. Germline trimming cut 4 bases from V and 7 bases from J; bases unmatched to any gene: 9. From germline, CDR1 is LNHDA and CDR2 SQIVND (reference sequence). The CDR3 is 14 residues long. Here the CDR3 DNA reads TGTGCCAGTAGTAAAAAAACCCAGGGGGGTGAAGCTTTCTTT. Protein: CASSKKTQGGEAFF.

The chain employs TRBV2 and TRBJ1-5; D is ambiguous. V gave up 1 base and J gave up 6 bases, with 7 bases separating them. Germline CDR1 and CDR2: SNHLY and FYNNEI. This CDR3 region has 13 residues. For the CDR3, the DNA is TGTGCCAGCAGTGAAGGGATTAGTCAGCCCCAGCATTTT. This gives the protein CASSEGISQPQHF.

The chain carries TRBV5-6 and TRBJ1-3, with 9 bases aligning to TRBD1. CDR1 and CDR2 from the germline V gene are SGHDT and YYEEEE. V was pared by 2 bases and J by 0 bases, with 3 bases of the junction left unmatched. There are 16 residues in the CDR3. The CDR3 coding sequence is TGTGCCAGCAGCTTCATGGACAGGGGCTCTGGAAACACCATATATTTT. Translation: CASSFMDRGSGNTIYF.

This chain connects TRBV6-1 to TRBJ2-1; 7 nucleotides agree with TRBD2. The CDR3 runs to 16 residues. CDR1 is MNHNS, CDR2 SASEGT, per germline. V lost 4 bases and J lost 2; bases outside the gene matches: 8. In DNA, the CDR3 is TGTGCCAGCAGTGGGCGGTGGAGCGGGGCCTACAATGAGCAGTTCTTC. Its protein product is CASSGRWSGAYNEQFF.

The chain carries TRBV5-1 and TRBJ2-5; 7 nucleotides line up with TRBD1. CDR3 length: 15 amino acids. V was pared by 0 bases and J by 4 bases, with 6 bases of the junction left unmatched. Germline CDR1 reads SGHRS; CDR2 reads YFSETQ. This chain's CDR3 is CASSLGQGQSETQYF. The CDR3 DNA sequence: TGCGCCAGCAGCTTGGGACAGGGACAATCAGAGACCCAGTACTTC.

This clone was seen only once. The chain couples TRBV2 to TRBJ1-4, with 8 positions matching TRBD1. V was pared by 7 bases and J by 8 bases, with 12 bases of the junction left unmatched. Germline-derived CDR1 and CDR2 are SNHLY and FYNNEI. The CDR3 loop spans 15 amino acids. The CDR3 spells CASTPSGQGNEKLFF. The CDR3 DNA is TGTGCCAGCACCCCAAGTGGACAGGGAAACGAAAAACTGTTTTTT.

The rearrangement joins TRBV6-5 to TRBJ1-1, with unresolved D. Trimming pared 2 bases from V and 3 bases from J, leaving 16 bases between. Per the germline V gene, CDR1 is MNHEY and CDR2 is SVGAGI. This CDR3 spans 16 amino acids. DNA for the CDR3: TGTGCCAGCAGTTACGTAGTGATTAAGCAATACACTGAAGCTTTCTTT. Its protein product is CASSYVVIKQYTEAFF.

This rearrangement joins TRBV7-2 to TRBJ1-2; 9 nucleotides agree with TRBD1. This CDR3 is 14 amino acids long. Looked up from germline, CDR1 is SGHTA and CDR2 is FQGNSA. V shed 7 bases and J 4 bases; nucleotides not matched to a gene: 7. CDR3 bases: TGTGCCAGCAAAATCCGACAGGGGGTCTATGGCTACACCTTC. Translation gives CASKIRQGVYGYTF. Full variable domain (rest looked up from reference TRBV7-2 and TRBJ1-2): GAGVSQSPSNKVTEKGKDVELRCDPISGHTALYWYRQSLGQGLEFLIYFQGNSAPDKSGLPSDRFSAERTGGSVSTLTIQRTQQEDSAVYLCASKIRQGVYGYTFGSGTRLTVV.

This clone was seen once. V usage is TRBV5-1 and J usage is TRBJ2-1, with 8 nucleotides matching TRBD2. CDR1 is SGHRS, CDR2 YFSETQ, per germline. Losses at the gene ends were 4 bases for V and 9 bases for J; bases not matched to a gene: 15. CDR3 length: 16 amino acids. Written as DNA, the CDR3 is TGCGCCAGCAGCGCGACCGCGGGACTAGTATTGGGTGAGCAGTTCTTC. Its protein is CASSATAGLVLGEQFF.